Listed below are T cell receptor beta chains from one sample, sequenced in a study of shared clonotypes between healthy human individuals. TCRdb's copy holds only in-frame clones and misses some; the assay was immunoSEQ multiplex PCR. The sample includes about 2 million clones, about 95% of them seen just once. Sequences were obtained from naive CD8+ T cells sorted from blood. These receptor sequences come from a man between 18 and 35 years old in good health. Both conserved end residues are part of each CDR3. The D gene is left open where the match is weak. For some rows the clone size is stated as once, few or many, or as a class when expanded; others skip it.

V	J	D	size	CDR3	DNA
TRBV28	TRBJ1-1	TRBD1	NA	CASSLWGQTDTEAFF	TGTGCCAGCAGTTTATGGGGACAGACCGACACTGAAGCTTTCTTT
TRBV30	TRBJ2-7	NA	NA	CAWEGRRSYEQYF	TGTGCCTGGGAAGGTCGCAGATCCTACGAGCAGTACTTC
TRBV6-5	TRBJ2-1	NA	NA	CASSWGNEQFF	TGTGCCAGCAGTTGGGGCAATGAGCAGTTCTTC
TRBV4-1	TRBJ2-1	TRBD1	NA	CASSQDPTGYSDGEQFF	TGCGCCAGCAGCCAAGACCCGACAGGGTATTCGGACGGTGAGCAGTTCTTC
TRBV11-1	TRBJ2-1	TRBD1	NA	CASSQGASYNEQFF	TGTGCCAGCAGCCAGGGGGCCTCCTACAATGAGCAGTTCTTC
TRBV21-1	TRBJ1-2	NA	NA	CASSGRDRGVFYGYTF	TGTGCCAGCAGCGGCCGGGACAGGGGGGTTTTCTATGGCTACACCTTC
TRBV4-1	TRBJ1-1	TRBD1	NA	CASSQGGRGYTEAFF	TGCGCCAGCAGCCAGGGGGGCAGGGGGTACACTGAAGCTTTCTTT
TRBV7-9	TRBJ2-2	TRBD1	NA	CASSLSGQGVTGELFF	TGTGCCAGCAGCTTGTCCGGACAGGGGGTCACCGGGGAGCTGTTTTTT
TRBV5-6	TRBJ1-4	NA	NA	CASSPNRGGVTNEKLFF	TGTGCCAGCAGCCCGAACCGGGGGGGCGTAACTAATGAAAAACTGTTTTTT
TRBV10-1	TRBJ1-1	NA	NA	CASSSGTWGNTEAFF	TGCGCCAGCAGTTCCGGGACCTGGGGAAACACTGAAGCTTTCTTT
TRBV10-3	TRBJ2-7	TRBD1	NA	CAISESAGQGTYEQYF	TGTGCCATCAGTGAGTCTGCGGGACAGGGAACCTACGAGCAGTACTTC
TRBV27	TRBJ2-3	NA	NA	CASSLNEGTDTQYF	TGTGCCAGCAGTTTAAACGAGGGAACAGATACGCAGTATTTT
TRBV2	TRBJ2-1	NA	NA	CASRPDREGFLVFF	TGTGCCAGCAGACCGGACAGGGAGGGTTTCTTGGTGTTCTTC
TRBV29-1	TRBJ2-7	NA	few	CSAVGWSGGSEQYF	TGCAGCGCCGTCGGGTGGTCCGGGGGCAGCGAGCAGTACTTC
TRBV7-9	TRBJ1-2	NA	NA	CASSSTRVTDYTF	TGTGCCAGCAGCTCCACCCGGGTCACGGACTACACCTTC